The entry below gives a single T cell receptor beta chain sequence along with its context. Its cognate antigen has yet to be identified. Nothing much larger sits one base from this clone, and base qualities are not available. The CDR3 starts with the cysteine, ends with the phenylalanine, and has 13 residues. Here the CDR3 DNA is all that survives: 39 bases in frame from base 1. CDR1 MNHEY and CDR2 SVGAGI are derived from the germline V gene. V loses 7 bases of germline sequence and J loses 6 bases, and the interval between the two ends is 16 bases. This record comes from a study of blood T cell repertoires in COVID-19 (dated by TCRdb to the early 2020s). A note on the overall study: Samples from collaborators originated in the United States, Italy and Spain and spanned both the acute and convalescent phases of COVID-19. The material from the prospective study consisted of cDNA or gDNA derived from T cells, B-cell-depleted T cells, or PBMCs. The dataset comprised deeply sampled blood TCRbeta repertoires from subjects exposed to, actively infected with, or recovered from COVID-19. A freely available public database, intended as a resource for researchers studying the immune response to SARS-CoV-2, is where the repertoires were released. Samples were obtained from the ongoing ImmuneRACE study (first 160 participants) and from some 1,300 subjects provided by 6 global collaborators. Nearly every sample came with metadata listing a de-identified subject ID, COVID-19 status, age in years and sex. Where available, HLA class I and class II types were taken from metadata supplied by the sample provider and were not determined by assay-based typing. The investigation overall reported the following: Clinical and demographic metadata were provided uncurated, with the amount varying by source and participant.

Whole blood was collected in K2EDTA tubes by collaborating institutions according to the institutions' own protocols. Collaborator samples were shipped for TCRbeta analysis as frozen whole blood, isolated PBMCs, or DNA extracted from either sample type. TCRbeta CDR3 regions were amplified from genomic DNA using the immunoSEQ Assay, a bias-controlled multiplex PCR. The study's own analysis went as follows. The number of nucleated cells in each sample was estimated by amplification of reference gene primers within the assay. Sequence reads were collapsed and filtered to measure the absolute abundance of every unique TCRbeta CDR3 rearrangement. For each sample, productive Simpson clonality was calculated as the square root of Simpson's diversity index over productive rearrangements. This immuneACCESS table, as held by TCRdb, lists in-frame sequences with V and J called but not all clones. Of the missing ones, under half trace to an unresolved V gene in checked studies; the others have no known cause. The V and J calls and clone size come from that table; D and trimming were worked out from the DNA. The sample contains under 130,000 clones, roughly nine tenths of them found a single time. The biggest ten clones account for 32% of the sample.

This receptor was taken from a woman of 80 years or more with acute or convalescent COVID-19. Recombination linked TRBV6-5 to TRBJ2-7; the D gene is perhaps TRBD1, from 6 matching bases. Sample: peripheral blood. The nucleotides read TGTGCCAGCAAGGGGACACATCTGAGCGAGCAGTACTTC. Its amino acids are CASKGTHLSEQYF.